This T cell receptor (beta chain) was recovered during a study of cytomegalovirus exposure and HLA in healthy donors. General study results and limits: HLA alleles showed associations with 16,951 TCR beta sequences in a later analysis, at a 0.05 false discovery rate. The CMV antigen specificity of a few CMV-associated chains was confirmed through in vitro analysis. Follow-up analysis later connected one missense variant in DCLRE1C with trimming of TCR beta V- and J-genes.

Note on this clone: Its antigen is currently unknown.

The PCR used 60 Vbeta and 13 Jbeta primers. The table came from immunoSEQ multiplex PCR; TCRdb's copy has only in-frame clones and leaves some out. This sample's clone table lists around 100,000 clones. The sequence was obtained from a man aged 40-49 years in good health and CMV-seropositive. Material: PBMCs.

CDR3 protein: CASSTSPGTGIGGYTF. In DNA form, the CDR3 reads TGTGCCAGTAGTACCAGTCCCGGGACAGGGATCGGCGGCTACACCTTC. This chain uses TRBV19 with TRBJ1-2; 9 nucleotides line up with TRBD1. Trimming removed 4 bases from V and 8 bases from J; junction bases left unmatched: 14. CDR1 is LNHDA, CDR2 SQIVND, per germline (reference sequence). This CDR3 has 16 amino acids.